This T cell receptor beta chain was observed in a study of control samples from healthy donors and cancer patients. Profiling relied on immunoSEQ multiplex PCR, and the TCRdb table lists in-frame clones only, not all of them. The table shows some 160,000 clones, with 92% occurring only once. The CDR3 runs to 15 residues. Trimming cost V 6 bases and J 2 bases; bases outside gene matches: 4. Per germline, CDR1 MNHEY and CDR2 SMNVEV (reference sequence). The J gene is TRBJ1-4, the V gene TRBV27; 9 bases map to TRBD1. The origin of this receptor is a woman aged 30 to 39 in good health. The sequenced sample was blood. The CDR3 sequence: CASSPTGGTNEKLFF. The CDR3 bases are TGTGCCAGCAGCCCCACAGGGGGCACTAATGAAAAACTGTTTTTT.